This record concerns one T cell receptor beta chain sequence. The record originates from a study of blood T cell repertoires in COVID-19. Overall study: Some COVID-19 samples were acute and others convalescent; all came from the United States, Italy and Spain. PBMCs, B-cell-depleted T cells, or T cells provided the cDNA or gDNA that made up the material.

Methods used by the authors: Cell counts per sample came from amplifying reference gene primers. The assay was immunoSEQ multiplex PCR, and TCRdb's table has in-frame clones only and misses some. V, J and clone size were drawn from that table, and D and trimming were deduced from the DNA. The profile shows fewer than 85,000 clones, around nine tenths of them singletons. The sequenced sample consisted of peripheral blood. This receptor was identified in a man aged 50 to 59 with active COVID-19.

CDR3 sequence: CASSPDMNTEAFF. For the CDR3, the DNA is TGTGCCAGCTCACCGGACATGAACACTGAAGCTTTCTTT. The genes are TRBV18 and TRBJ1-1, with D tentatively TRBD1 (5 bases). CDR3 length: 13 amino acids. The V and J ends lost 3 bases and 0 bases respectively, with 5 bases between them. CDR1 and CDR2 (germline): KGHSH, LQKENI.